These 27 T cell receptor beta chains were all obtained from the same sample, sequenced in a study of T cell responses to AZD1222 COVID-19 vaccine. The repertoire was sequenced with immunoSEQ multiplex PCR; TCRdb's copy has only in-frame clones and lacks some. In the table there are 250,000 to 300,000 clones, around 93% of which are singletons. Sequenced here: peripheral blood, sampled 28 days after the second AZD1222 dose. These receptors all come from an adult who received the AZD1222 COVID-19 vaccine.

The chain carries TRBV12-3 or TRBV12-4 and TRBJ1-1; D may be TRBD1 (5 bases). Trimming pared 4 bases from V and 6 bases from J, leaving 12 bases between. The CDR3 covers 13 residues. The CDR3 loop reads CASSYQVGAEAFF. As DNA, the CDR3 is TGTGCCAGCAGTTACCAGGTGGGGGCTGAAGCTTTCTTT.

This rearrangement joins TRBV9 to TRBJ2-7, with unresolved D. V lost 0 bases, J lost 3 bases, and 7 bases lay in between. This CDR3 has 13 amino acids. The germline V gene has CDR1 SGDLS and CDR2 YYNGEE. The CDR3 spells CASSVEPLYEQYF. The CDR3 DNA reads TGTGCCAGCAGCGTAGAGCCCCTCTACGAGCAGTACTTC.

This chain uses TRBV7-3 with TRBJ2-7; the D gene is possibly TRBD1 (5 bases). The CDR3 is 14 amino acids. Looked up from germline, CDR1 is SGHTA and CDR2 is FQGTGA. V shed 5 bases and J shed 2 bases, with 13 bases lying between them. CDR3 in DNA: TGTGCCAGCAGCGTGGCCCAGGGTCCCTACGAGCAGTACTTC. Translated, it gives CASSVAQGPYEQYF.

The V call is TRBV14, the J call TRBJ1-1; D is uncertain. This CDR3 contains 14 residues. V was cut by 0 bases and J by 4 bases, with 9 bases left in between. Looked up from germline, CDR1 is SGHDN and CDR2 is FVKESK. In DNA form, the CDR3 reads TGTGCCAGCAGCCAAGATCCGTACCGCACTGAAGCTTTCTTT. This sequence encodes CASSQDPYRTEAFF.

In nucleotides, the CDR3 is TGTGCCAGCAGTCGGGGACTCCGCTCCTACGAGCAGTACTTC. Its translation: CASSRGLRSYEQYF. The chain carries TRBV28 and TRBJ2-7, with TRBD2 as a possible D gene (6 bases). This CDR3 contains 14 residues. The V gene lost 5 bases and the J gene lost 0 bases, with 11 bases spanning the gap. From germline, CDR1 is MDHEN and CDR2 SYDVKM.

The chain carries TRBV27 and TRBJ2-1; 10 bases agree with TRBD2. The CDR3 runs 14 residues. Germline CDR1 reads MNHEY; CDR2 reads SMNVEV (reference sequence). V shed 7 bases, J shed 10 bases, and the junction held 10 bases outside the gene matches. The CDR3: CASTPSGGRREQFF. CDR3 DNA: TGTGCCAGCACCCCTAGCGGGGGCCGACGGGAGCAGTTCTTC.

The chain joins TRBV19 to TRBJ2-1, with 11 bases lining up with TRBD2. CDR1 and CDR2 (germline): LNHDA, SQIVND (reference sequence). The CDR3 length is 18 residues. V was clipped by 4 bases and J by 3 bases; unmatched bases: 11. CDR3 nucleotides: TGTGCCAGTAGTAAGTGGACTAGCGGGCTCTCTGGCTACAATGAGCAGTTCTTC. As protein: CASSKWTSGLSGYNEQFF.

CDR3 coding DNA: TGTGCCAGCAGTTCCGCGCGGGGGGGCCAGGACTATGGCTACACCTTC. It specifies CASSSARGGQDYGYTF. This chain uses TRBV27 with TRBJ1-2; weak D call: TRBD1 (6 bases). The CDR3 spans 16 residues. Germline loops: CDR1 MNHEY, CDR2 SMNVEV (reference sequence). Trimming took off 4 bases at V and 3 bases at J, with 18 bases between the two ends.

This chain uses TRBV5-1 with TRBJ2-7; no firm D call. Germline CDR1 is SGHRS and CDR2 is YFSETQ. CDR3 length: 14 amino acids. Trimming shortened V by 3 bases and J by 4 bases, and 14 bases separated the two germline ends. The CDR3 region is CASSSGGQGYEQYF. The CDR3 coding sequence is TGCGCCAGCAGCTCAGGTGGTCAAGGATACGAGCAGTACTTC.

This sequence joins TRBV10-3 and TRBJ1-2; 8 bases line up with TRBD1. The J segment lost 2 bases and the V segment lost 4 bases, leaving 15 bases of the junction unmatched. The CDR3 length is 18 residues. CDR1 and CDR2 (germline): ENHRY, SYGVKD. The CDR3 reads CAISGDRQNRGGNYGYTF. The CDR3 nucleotides read TGTGCCATCAGTGGGGACAGGCAAAACAGAGGGGGAAACTATGGCTACACCTTC.

Concerning this clone: Other DNA sequences of this sample code for an identical CDR3. The gene calls are TRBV28 and TRBJ1-5; D gene unclear. V lost 5 bases to trimming and J lost 5 bases, with 7 bases between them. The CDR3 extends over 12 amino acids. CDR1 and CDR2 from the germline V gene are MDHEN and SYDVKM. The CDR3 nucleotides are TGTGCCAGCAGTAGAGTCGATCAGCCCCAGCATTTT. Protein product: CASSRVDQPQHF.

The rearrangement links TRBV7-9 to TRBJ1-4; D gene unclear. Per germline, CDR1 SEHNR and CDR2 FQNEAQ (reference sequence). Trimming shortened V by 6 bases and J by 1 base, and 12 bases separated the two germline ends. The CDR3 is made up of 15 amino acids. This CDR3 is CASRGPVGTNEKLFF. The CDR3 DNA follows: TGTGCCAGCAGAGGGCCGGTGGGAACTAATGAAAAACTGTTTTTT.

In this sample, this clone turned up a few times. The V call is TRBV7-3, the J call TRBJ1-1; D is uncertain. Germline values: CDR1 SGHTA, CDR2 FQGTGA. Trimming shortened V by 5 bases and J by 1 base, and 8 bases separated the two germline ends. The length of the CDR3 is 13 residues. The chain's CDR3 is CASSTDGNTEAFF. The CDR3 nucleotides read TGTGCCAGCAGCACGGACGGGAACACTGAAGCTTTCTTT.

This CDR3 reads CASSLDTVYGYTF. The CDR3 DNA reads as TGTGCCAGTAGTTTGGACACCGTCTATGGCTACACCTTC. The chain is built from TRBV19 and TRBJ1-2, with D possibly TRBD1 on 5 matching bases. Germline loops: CDR1 LNHDA, CDR2 SQIVND (reference sequence). V was trimmed by 5 bases and J by 4 bases, leaving 11 bases between them. The CDR3 is made up of 13 amino acids.

The chain is built from TRBV27 and TRBJ2-5; D remains unclear. Germline CDR1 is MNHEY and CDR2 is SMNVEV (reference sequence). The germline V and J ends were trimmed by 2 bases and 5 bases, with 9 bases remaining between them. The CDR3 has 13 amino acids. This CDR3 reads CASSLRVWETQYF. The CDR3 nucleotides are TGTGCCAGCAGTTTAAGGGTCTGGGAGACCCAGTACTTC.

V is TRBV7-9 and J is TRBJ1-3, with TRBD1 as a possible D gene (5 bases). The CDR3 sequence is 19 residues long. V lost 2 bases, J lost 0 bases, and 20 bases lay in between. Looked up from germline, CDR1 is SEHNR and CDR2 is FQNEAQ (reference sequence). As DNA, the CDR3 is TGTGCCAGCAGCTTAAGGGGAAGGGCGGATGGCCGCTCTGGAAACACCATATATTTT. Amino acid sequence: CASSLRGRADGRSGNTIYF. Full variable domain (missing parts from reference TRBV7-9 and TRBJ1-3): DTGVSQNPRHKITKRGQNVTFRCDPISEHNRLYWYRQTLGQGPEFLTYFQNEAQLEKSRLLSDRFSAERPKGSFSTLEIQRTEQGDSAMYLCASSLRGRADGRSGNTIYFGEGSWLTVV.

This sequence joins TRBV6-1 and TRBJ2-1; D not resolved. V was cut by 0 bases and J by 6 bases, with 9 bases left in between. In germline, CDR1 is MNHNS, CDR2 SASEGT. This CDR3 is 14 amino acids long. The CDR3 reads CASSEAAWGNEQFF. In nucleotides, the CDR3 is TGTGCCAGCAGTGAAGCTGCTTGGGGCAATGAGCAGTTCTTC.

This clone was detected once. The chain combines TRBV7-2 with TRBJ2-7; perhaps TRBD1 as D (6 bases). The length of the CDR3 is 15 residues. The V gene lost 8 bases and the J gene lost 0 bases, with 17 bases spanning the gap. CDR1 is SGHTA, CDR2 FQGNSA, per germline. CDR3: CASRQVPGPSYEQYF. CDR3 coding DNA: TGTGCCAGCCGACAGGTTCCGGGACCCTCCTACGAGCAGTACTTC. The full variable domain, its missing parts supplied by reference TRBV7-2 and TRBJ2-7, is GAGVSQSPSNKVTEKGKDVELRCDPISGHTALYWYRQSLGQGLEFLIYFQGNSAPDKSGLPSDRFSAERTGGSVSTLTIQRTQQEDSAVYLCASRQVPGPSYEQYFGPGTRLTVT.

The chain joins TRBV6-6 to TRBJ2-7; the match to TRBD2 covers 7 bases. This CDR3 comprises 13 residues. With 5 bases clipped from V and 1 base from J, the junction kept 2 bases outside the gene matches. Germline lookup yields CDR1 MNHNY and CDR2 SVGAGI (reference sequence). CDR3 coding DNA: TGTGCCAGCAGTCCCGGGGGGTCCTACGAGCAGTACTTC. It codes for CASSPGGSYEQYF.

The chain recombines TRBV19 with TRBJ2-2; D perhaps matches TRBD1 (6 bases). The CDR3 covers 13 residues. Germline V lookup: CDR1 LNHDA, CDR2 SQIVND (reference sequence). The V end lost 5 bases, the J end lost 6 bases, and 10 bases lay between the germline ends. CDR3 in amino acids: CASSVTGAGELFF. The CDR3 region has the DNA TGTGCCAGTAGTGTGACAGGTGCCGGGGAGCTGTTTTTT.

The rearrangement links TRBV5-4 to TRBJ1-5; D unclear. This CDR3 has 13 residues. V was trimmed by 4 bases and J by 6 bases, leaving 11 bases between them. CDR1 is SGHNT, CDR2 YYREEE, per germline (reference sequence). CDR3 bases: TGTGCCAGCAGCCTAGGACGGAGTCAGCCCCAGCATTTT. Encoded protein: CASSLGRSQPQHF.

The chain links TRBV9 to TRBJ1-2; possibly TRBD1 for D (6 bases). Trimming left V 4 bases short and J 8 bases short, with 15 bases between. The length of the CDR3 is 13 residues. Germline lookup yields CDR1 SGDLS and CDR2 YYNGEE. CDR3 protein: CASSPQGTGGYTF. CDR3 bases: TGTGCCAGCAGCCCACAGGGTACGGGGGGCTACACCTTC.

This chain links TRBV7-2 with TRBJ2-1, with 10 bases lining up with TRBD1. Trimming removed 5 bases from V and 6 bases from J; junction bases left unmatched: 4. Per germline, CDR1 SGHTA and CDR2 FQGNSA. The CDR3 contains 14 residues. In nucleotides, the CDR3 is TGTGCCAGCAGCAGGGGACAGGGGCCCAATGAGCAGTTCTTC. It is translated as CASSRGQGPNEQFF.

The chain combines TRBV7-3 with TRBJ2-2; TRBD2 might be the D (5 bases). The CDR3 has 12 amino acids. CDR1 and CDR2 (germline): SGHTA, FQGTGA. Trimming shortened V by 8 bases and J by 8 bases, and 12 bases separated the two germline ends. CDR3 sequence: CASGAGKGELFF. The CDR3, as DNA: TGTGCCAGCGGTGCCGGGAAGGGGGAGCTGTTTTTT.

The gene calls are TRBV30 and TRBJ2-7; 7 bases match TRBD2. The CDR3 spans 14 residues. The germline gives CDR1 GTSNPN, CDR2 SVGIG (reference sequence). The ends lost 3 bases at V and 4 bases at J; junction bases unmatched: 9. In DNA form, the CDR3 reads TGTGCCTGGAGCGGCCCAGCGGGAAAGTACGAGCAGTACTTC. This translates into CAWSGPAGKYEQYF.

The V call is TRBV6-5, the J call TRBJ2-7, with D possibly being TRBD1 or TRBD2 (5 bases each). CDR3 size: 16 residues. Per the germline V gene, CDR1 is MNHEY and CDR2 is SVGAGI. V was clipped by 0 bases and J by 2 bases, with 14 bases between them. In DNA, the CDR3 is TGTGCCAGCAGTTACTCGGCCCGGGGACGAGCCTACGAGCAGTACTTC. It codes for CASSYSARGRAYEQYF.

The chain has TRBV3-1 (or the pseudogene TRBV3-2) and TRBJ1-1; TRBD1 might be the D (6 bases). CDR3 length equals 13 residues. Trimming removed 3 bases at V and 4 bases at J, with 9 bases between. The germline V gene encodes CDR1 LGHDT and CDR2 YNNKEL (reference sequence). Written as DNA, the CDR3 is TGTGCCAGCAGCCAGCAGGGGCTCACTGAAGCTTTCTTT. The encoded protein is CASSQQGLTEAFF.